The rows below give T cell receptor beta chains drawn from one sample of a study of OX40 agonist ivuxolimab in advanced cancers. The repertoire was sequenced with immunoSEQ multiplex PCR; TCRdb's copy has only in-frame clones and lacks some. The table shows around 41,000 clones, with more than 75% occurring only once. The material sequenced was CD4+ or CD8+ T cells sorted from blood, taken in a trial of the OX40 agonist ivuxolimab. These receptors were taken from an adult with an advanced solid tumor such as melanoma, head and neck, liver or kidney cancer. Each CDR3 is given with its conserved first and last residue. The order of the fields is V gene, D gene, clone size, J gene, CDR3 DNA, CDR3 protein. D genes are given only for firm matches. Size tells how often a clone was seen (once, few, many) or the class of an expanded clone, and some rows leave it out.

v_gene: TRBV2; d_gene: -; abundance: -; j_gene: TRBJ2-7; CDR3nt: TGTGCCAGCAGCGAGGAGGGCTTTTCCTACGAGCAGTACTTC; CDR3aa: CASSEEGFSYEQYF
v_gene: TRBV15; d_gene: -; abundance: -; j_gene: TRBJ1-1; CDR3nt: TGTGCCACCAGCGTAACTCAGGGGAACACTGAAGCTTTCTTT; CDR3aa: CATSVTQGNTEAFF
v_gene: TRBV5-1; d_gene: TRBD1; abundance: -; j_gene: TRBJ1-1; CDR3nt: TGCGCCAGCAGCTTGAGGGGGCCATTTTCTGGCAACACTGAAGCTTTCTTT; CDR3aa: CASSLRGPFSGNTEAFF
v_gene: TRBV6-6; d_gene: -; abundance: -; j_gene: TRBJ1-3; CDR3nt: TGTGCCAGCAGTTACACAGCCTACTCTGGAAACACCATATATTTT; CDR3aa: CASSYTAYSGNTIYF
v_gene: TRBV27; d_gene: TRBD2; abundance: -; j_gene: TRBJ2-3; CDR3nt: TGTGCCAGCAGTCCCCAACGGGGGGTATTCACAGATACGCAGTATTTT; CDR3aa: CASSPQRGVFTDTQYF
v_gene: TRBV5-4; d_gene: -; abundance: -; j_gene: TRBJ2-7; CDR3nt: TGTGCCAGCAGCTTGGACATTTTACCCTTGGGGGAGCAGTACTTC; CDR3aa: CASSLDILPLGEQYF
v_gene: TRBV5-1; d_gene: -; abundance: -; j_gene: TRBJ2-3; CDR3nt: TGCGCCAGCAGCCTGGGGATTGTCAGTACCACAGATACGCAGTATTTT; CDR3aa: CASSLGIVSTTDTQYF
v_gene: TRBV29-1; d_gene: -; abundance: -; j_gene: TRBJ1-1; CDR3nt: TGCAGCGTGCTGGGACCGATATTCAACACTGAAGCTTTCTTT; CDR3aa: CSVLGPIFNTEAFF
v_gene: TRBV29-1; d_gene: -; abundance: -; j_gene: TRBJ2-1; CDR3nt: TGCAGCGCCGACGGGGAAATCAATGAGCAGTTCTTC; CDR3aa: CSADGEINEQFF
v_gene: TRBV11-2; d_gene: TRBD1; abundance: medium-sized; j_gene: TRBJ1-1; CDR3nt: TGTGCCAGCAGCTTGGGACAGGGGGCTGATGAAGCTTTCTTT; CDR3aa: CASSLGQGADEAFF
v_gene: TRBV4-1; d_gene: -; abundance: -; j_gene: TRBJ1-3; CDR3nt: TGCGCCAGCAGCCTGACATCGGACTCTGGAAACACCATATATTTT; CDR3aa: CASSLTSDSGNTIYF
v_gene: TRBV19; d_gene: -; abundance: -; j_gene: TRBJ1-1; CDR3nt: TGTGCCAGTAGTCTAGGGGGGAACACTGAAGCTTTCTTT; CDR3aa: CASSLGGNTEAFF
v_gene: TRBV7-9; d_gene: -; abundance: -; j_gene: TRBJ1-2; CDR3nt: TGTGCCAGCAGCAACCCCCGGACGGGAAACTATGGCTACACCTTC; CDR3aa: CASSNPRTGNYGYTF
v_gene: TRBV10-3; d_gene: TRBD2; abundance: -; j_gene: TRBJ2-1; CDR3nt: TGTGCCATCAGTATCGGGGGGAGTCCGTACAATGAGCAGTTCTTC; CDR3aa: CAISIGGSPYNEQFF
v_gene: TRBV5-1; d_gene: -; abundance: -; j_gene: TRBJ1-3; CDR3nt: TGCGCCAGCAGCGATTCCTGGTATGGAAACACCATATATTTT; CDR3aa: CASSDSWYGNTIYF
v_gene: TRBV7-2; d_gene: TRBD1; abundance: -; j_gene: TRBJ1-1; CDR3nt: TGTGCCAGCAGCATACCGACAGGGATGAACACTGAAGCTTTCTTT; CDR3aa: CASSIPTGMNTEAFF
v_gene: TRBV13; d_gene: -; abundance: -; j_gene: TRBJ1-1; CDR3nt: TGTGCCAGCAGCTTAGAAGGGTCGGTGACGGGAACTGAAGCTTTCTTT; CDR3aa: CASSLEGSVTGTEAFF
v_gene: TRBV11-3; d_gene: -; abundance: -; j_gene: TRBJ2-1; CDR3nt: TGTGCCAGCAGCGACAAGACTATTTTGGATGAGCAGTTCTTC; CDR3aa: CASSDKTILDEQFF
v_gene: TRBV11-2; d_gene: -; abundance: -; j_gene: TRBJ2-1; CDR3nt: TGTGCCAGCAGCCCCGGACCCCTCGGGAATGAGCAGTTCTTC; CDR3aa: CASSPGPLGNEQFF
v_gene: TRBV2; d_gene: -; abundance: -; j_gene: TRBJ1-3; CDR3nt: TGTGCCAGCAGTGTACCGGGAACTGGAAACACCATATATTTT; CDR3aa: CASSVPGTGNTIYF
v_gene: TRBV28; d_gene: -; abundance: -; j_gene: TRBJ2-7; CDR3nt: TGTGCCAGCAGTCTGAACAACAGGGTTCGACCCTACGAGCAGTACTTC; CDR3aa: CASSLNNRVRPYEQYF
v_gene: TRBV7-9; d_gene: -; abundance: -; j_gene: TRBJ1-2; CDR3nt: TGTGCCAGCACCCCGGGGGCAGCGAGCTATGGCTACACCTTC; CDR3aa: CASTPGAASYGYTF
v_gene: TRBV20-1; d_gene: -; abundance: -; j_gene: TRBJ1-2; CDR3nt: TGCAGTGCTAGGATATGGGGCTACACCTTC; CDR3aa: CSARIWGYTF
v_gene: TRBV9; d_gene: -; abundance: -; j_gene: TRBJ1-1; CDR3nt: TGTGCCAGCAGCGTAGGGGTTGGGGGAAATGAAGCTTTCTTT; CDR3aa: CASSVGVGGNEAFF
v_gene: TRBV5-6; d_gene: -; abundance: -; j_gene: TRBJ1-1; CDR3nt: TGTGCCAGCAGCTTGGGACACATACTACTGAACACTGAAGCTTTCTTT; CDR3aa: CASSLGHILLNTEAFF
v_gene: TRBV4-2; d_gene: TRBD1; abundance: -; j_gene: TRBJ1-5; CDR3nt: TGTGCCAGCAGCCACACAGGGGAAGGGAGTCAGCCCCAGCATTTT; CDR3aa: CASSHTGEGSQPQHF
v_gene: TRBV6-6; d_gene: -; abundance: -; j_gene: TRBJ2-7; CDR3nt: TGTGCCAGCAGTTACCCGGCAAATTCGTACCACGAGCAGTACTTC; CDR3aa: CASSYPANSYHEQYF
v_gene: TRBV15; d_gene: TRBD1; abundance: -; j_gene: TRBJ1-5; CDR3nt: TGTGCCACCAGCCCGACAGGGCTAAATCAGCCCCAGCATTTT; CDR3aa: CATSPTGLNQPQHF
v_gene: TRBV28; d_gene: -; abundance: -; j_gene: TRBJ2-2; CDR3nt: TGTGCCAGCAGTCCGTTCCAGAACACCGGGGAGCTGTTTTTT; CDR3aa: CASSPFQNTGELFF
v_gene: TRBV27; d_gene: -; abundance: -; j_gene: TRBJ2-3; CDR3nt: TGTGCCAGCAGTTTCGCGGGACTCTTAGGAGATACGCAGTATTTT; CDR3aa: CASSFAGLLGDTQYF
v_gene: TRBV27; d_gene: -; abundance: -; j_gene: TRBJ1-6; CDR3nt: TGTGCCAGTAGTTTACCCAGCCCCAATTCACCCCTCCACTTT; CDR3aa: CASSLPSPNSPLHF
v_gene: TRBV11-2; d_gene: TRBD1; abundance: -; j_gene: TRBJ2-1; CDR3nt: TGTGCCAGCAGCTCTACCGGGACAGACTACAATGAGCAGTTCTTC; CDR3aa: CASSSTGTDYNEQFF
v_gene: TRBV27; d_gene: -; abundance: -; j_gene: TRBJ1-1; CDR3nt: TGTGCCAGCAGTCCTCGAGGTGCCACTGAAGCTTTCTTT; CDR3aa: CASSPRGATEAFF
v_gene: TRBV6-1; d_gene: -; abundance: -; j_gene: TRBJ2-7; CDR3nt: TGTGCCAGCAGTGCGAACTACGAGCAGTACTTC; CDR3aa: CASSANYEQYF
v_gene: TRBV7-9; d_gene: -; abundance: -; j_gene: TRBJ2-7; CDR3nt: TGTGCCAGCAGCTTAGGAAGATACGAGCAGTACTTC; CDR3aa: CASSLGRYEQYF
v_gene: TRBV10-3; d_gene: -; abundance: -; j_gene: TRBJ1-2; CDR3nt: TGTGCCATCAGTGAGTCCCTGGGGGCTGTCAATGGCTACACCTTC; CDR3aa: CAISESLGAVNGYTF
v_gene: TRBV6-6; d_gene: -; abundance: few; j_gene: TRBJ2-7; CDR3nt: TGTGCCACTGGACAGTTCGATTACGAGCAGTACTTC; CDR3aa: CATGQFDYEQYF
v_gene: TRBV7-6; d_gene: TRBD1; abundance: -; j_gene: TRBJ2-7; CDR3nt: TGTGCCAGCAGCTCTGGACAGGCCATCTCCTACGAGCAGTACTTC; CDR3aa: CASSSGQAISYEQYF
v_gene: TRBV27; d_gene: -; abundance: -; j_gene: TRBJ1-1; CDR3nt: TGTGCCAGCAGTTTATCGATGGGGGGCATGGCTTTCTTT; CDR3aa: CASSLSMGGMAFF
v_gene: TRBV19; d_gene: TRBD1; abundance: once; j_gene: TRBJ2-7; CDR3nt: TGTGCCAGTAGTATCTTGACAGGGGCTTCCTACGAGCAGTACTTC; CDR3aa: CASSILTGASYEQYF
v_gene: TRBV10-3; d_gene: -; abundance: -; j_gene: TRBJ2-1; CDR3nt: TGTGCCATCAGTGAGTCTAGGGGACACAAAGAAAACAATGAGCAGTTCTTC; CDR3aa: CAISESRGHKENNEQFF
v_gene: TRBV6-1; d_gene: -; abundance: -; j_gene: TRBJ1-4; CDR3nt: TGTGCCAGCAGTGAATATCCGGGGGGGACAACTAATGAAAAACTGTTTTTT; CDR3aa: CASSEYPGGTTNEKLFF
v_gene: TRBV6-6; d_gene: -; abundance: -; j_gene: TRBJ1-1; CDR3nt: TGTGCCAGCAAGGCAGGCGACACTGAAGCTTTCTTT; CDR3aa: CASKAGDTEAFF
v_gene: TRBV2; d_gene: TRBD1; abundance: once; j_gene: TRBJ2-2; CDR3nt: TGTGCCCTTCTGGGACAGCAGACCGGGGAGCTGTTTTTT; CDR3aa: CALLGQQTGELFF
v_gene: TRBV11-2; d_gene: -; abundance: -; j_gene: TRBJ1-6; CDR3nt: TGTGCCAGCAGCTTAGGTACAAGACCCCTCCACTTT; CDR3aa: CASSLGTRPLHF
v_gene: TRBV6-5; d_gene: TRBD1; abundance: -; j_gene: TRBJ2-7; CDR3nt: TGTGCCAGCAGTTACACAGGGGGCGGGGAGCAGTACTTC; CDR3aa: CASSYTGGGEQYF
v_gene: TRBV6-5; d_gene: -; abundance: -; j_gene: TRBJ2-7; CDR3nt: TGTGCCAGCGGAGACAGAGCCTACGAGCAGTACTTC; CDR3aa: CASGDRAYEQYF
v_gene: TRBV2; d_gene: -; abundance: -; j_gene: TRBJ2-1; CDR3nt: TGTGCCAGCAGGGACGGAGGGAAGCAGTTCTTC; CDR3aa: CASRDGGKQFF
v_gene: TRBV10-1; d_gene: -; abundance: -; j_gene: TRBJ2-7; CDR3nt: TGCGCCAGCAGTGAGTCGGGGCCGGCTCGGGGCGAGCAGTACTTC; CDR3aa: CASSESGPARGEQYF
v_gene: TRBV11-3; d_gene: TRBD1; abundance: -; j_gene: TRBJ2-3; CDR3nt: TGTGCCAGCAGCTGGGGACAGGGGGCAGATACGCAGTATTTT; CDR3aa: CASSWGQGADTQYF
v_gene: TRBV7-6; d_gene: -; abundance: few; j_gene: TRBJ2-1; CDR3nt: TGTGCCAGCAGCTTATTTCTCTGGGATGAGCAGTTCTTC; CDR3aa: CASSLFLWDEQFF
v_gene: TRBV7-9; d_gene: -; abundance: -; j_gene: TRBJ1-4; CDR3nt: TGTGCCAGCAGCTCCGGGCCGGTAACTAATGAAAAACTGTTTTTT; CDR3aa: CASSSGPVTNEKLFF
v_gene: TRBV7-6; d_gene: -; abundance: -; j_gene: TRBJ2-1; CDR3nt: TGTGCCAGCAGCTTAGGGTCGCGGGGTAGGGCGTGGGACAATGAGCAGTTCTTC; CDR3aa: CASSLGSRGRAWDNEQFF
v_gene: TRBV5-1; d_gene: TRBD1; abundance: -; j_gene: TRBJ2-1; CDR3nt: TGCGCCAGCAGCATAAACAGGGGAAATGAGCAGTTCTTC; CDR3aa: CASSINRGNEQFF
v_gene: TRBV15; d_gene: -; abundance: -; j_gene: TRBJ1-2; CDR3nt: TGTGCCACCAGCACAAGGACCGGCCTCCCCTATGGCTACACCTTC; CDR3aa: CATSTRTGLPYGYTF